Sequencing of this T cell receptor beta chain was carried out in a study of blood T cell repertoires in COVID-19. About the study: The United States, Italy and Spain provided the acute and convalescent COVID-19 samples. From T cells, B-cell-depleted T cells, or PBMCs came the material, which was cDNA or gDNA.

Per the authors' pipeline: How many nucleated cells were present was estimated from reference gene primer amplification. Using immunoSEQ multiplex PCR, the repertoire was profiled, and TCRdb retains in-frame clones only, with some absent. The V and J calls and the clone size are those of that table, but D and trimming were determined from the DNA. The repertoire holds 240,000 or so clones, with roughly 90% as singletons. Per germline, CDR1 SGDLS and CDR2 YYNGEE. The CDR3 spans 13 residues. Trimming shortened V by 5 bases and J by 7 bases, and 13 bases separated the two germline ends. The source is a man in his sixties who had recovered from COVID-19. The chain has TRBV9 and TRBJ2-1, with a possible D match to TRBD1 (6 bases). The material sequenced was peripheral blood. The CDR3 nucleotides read TGTGCCAGCAGACGGACTGGGACAAATGAGCAGTTCTTC. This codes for CASRRTGTNEQFF.